This T cell receptor beta chain was sequenced during a study of T-cell memory formation after mild COVID-19. The CDR3 is 16 residues long. V shed 1 base and J 0 bases; nucleotides not matched to a gene: 4. The germline gives CDR1 SGHRS, CDR2 YFSETQ. From the 5' RACE reads, TCRdb called clonotypes with MiXCR, one entry per CDR3 protein. Among 55,000 to 65,000 distinct CDR3 sequences listed, 9% to 9.5% were seen once. This clonotype was observed a handful of times. The receptor comes from a man aged 18 to 30 who had mild COVID-19 (a few samples of this study predate the infection). Cell type and time point are not known. The source material was PBMCs or a T cell subset sorted from them (not recorded which). The J gene is TRBJ2-1, the V gene TRBV5-1, with TRBD2 matching 7 bases. The DNA of the CDR3 is TGCGCCAGCAGCTTGACGGGGGGAAACTCCTACAATGAGCAGTTCTTC. It yields the protein CASSLTGGNSYNEQFF.